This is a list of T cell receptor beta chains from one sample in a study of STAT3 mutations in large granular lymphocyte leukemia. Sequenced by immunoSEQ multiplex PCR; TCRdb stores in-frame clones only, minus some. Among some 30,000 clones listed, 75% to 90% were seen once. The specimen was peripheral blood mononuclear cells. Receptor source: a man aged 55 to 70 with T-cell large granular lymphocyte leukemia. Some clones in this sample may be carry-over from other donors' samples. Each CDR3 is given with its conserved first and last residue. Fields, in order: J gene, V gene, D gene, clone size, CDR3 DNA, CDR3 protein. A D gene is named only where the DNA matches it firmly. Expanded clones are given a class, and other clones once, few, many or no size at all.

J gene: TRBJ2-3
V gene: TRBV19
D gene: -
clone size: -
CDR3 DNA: TGTGCCAGTAGTATAACAGGGATGGGTACGCAGTATTTT
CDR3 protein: CASSITGMGTQYF

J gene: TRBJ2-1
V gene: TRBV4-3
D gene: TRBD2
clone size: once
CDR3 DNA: TGCGCCAGCAGCCAAACTTGGGTGACTAGCGGGACGCAGTTCTTC
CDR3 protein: CASSQTWVTSGTQFF

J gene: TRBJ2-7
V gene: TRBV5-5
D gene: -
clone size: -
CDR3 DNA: TGTGCCAGCAGCCTATTGGGGGCTGGGACCTACGAGCAGTACTTC
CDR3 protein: CASSLLGAGTYEQYF

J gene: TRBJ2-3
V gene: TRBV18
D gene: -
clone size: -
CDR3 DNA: TGTGCCAGCTCACCGATTAGGCTTGATACGCAGTATTTT
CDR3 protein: CASSPIRLDTQYF

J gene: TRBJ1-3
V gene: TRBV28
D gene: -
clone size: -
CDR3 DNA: TGTGCCAGCAGTCCCGGGGCTGGAAACACCATATATTTT
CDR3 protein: CASSPGAGNTIYF

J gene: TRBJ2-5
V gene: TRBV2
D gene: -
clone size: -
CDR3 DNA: TGTGCCAGCAGTTGGGGACTCGCGGGGCAAGGGACCCAGTACTTC
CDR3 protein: CASSWGLAGQGTQYF

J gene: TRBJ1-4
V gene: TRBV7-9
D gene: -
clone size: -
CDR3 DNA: TGTGCCAGCAGCTTTTCGGGCAGGAGCGAAAAACTGTTTTTT
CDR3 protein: CASSFSGRSEKLFF

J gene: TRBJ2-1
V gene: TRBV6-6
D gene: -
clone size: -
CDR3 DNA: TGTGCCAGCAGTATGGACAGATACAATGAGCAGTTCTTC
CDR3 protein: CASSMDRYNEQFF

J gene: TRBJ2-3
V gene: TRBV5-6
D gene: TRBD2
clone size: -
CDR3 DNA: TGTGCCAGCAGCTCCACTAGCGGGAGTACAGATACGCAGTATTTT
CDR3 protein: CASSSTSGSTDTQYF

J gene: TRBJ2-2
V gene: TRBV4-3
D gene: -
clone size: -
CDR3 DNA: TGCGCCAGCAGCCAAGATACACAGGAGTTTAGTACCGGGGAGCTGTTTTTT
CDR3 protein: CASSQDTQEFSTGELFF

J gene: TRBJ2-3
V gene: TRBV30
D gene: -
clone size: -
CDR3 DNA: TGTGCCTGGAGTGTAGGCGGAACAGATACGCAGTATTTT
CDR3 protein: CAWSVGGTDTQYF

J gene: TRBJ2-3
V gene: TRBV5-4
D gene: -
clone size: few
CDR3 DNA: TGTGCCAGCACCCCGGACTCCACAGATACGCAGTATTTT
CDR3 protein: CASTPDSTDTQYF

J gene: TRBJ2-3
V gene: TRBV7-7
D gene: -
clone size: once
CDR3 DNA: TGTGCTAGCAGCCCCCCCGATGGCACAGATACGCAGTATTTT
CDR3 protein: CASSPPDGTDTQYF

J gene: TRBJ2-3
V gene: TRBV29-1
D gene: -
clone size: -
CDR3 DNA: TGCAGCGTTGGTTACGGGCAGAGCACAGATACGCAGTATTTT
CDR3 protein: CSVGYGQSTDTQYF

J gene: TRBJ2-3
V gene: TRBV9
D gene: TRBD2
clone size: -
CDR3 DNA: TGTGCCAGCAGCGAAAGACTAGCGGGGAGCACAGATACGCAGTATTTT
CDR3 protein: CASSERLAGSTDTQYF

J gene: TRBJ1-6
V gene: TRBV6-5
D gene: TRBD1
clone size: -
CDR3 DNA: TGTGCCAGCAGTTACGGGCAGGGGGCAGTGAATTCACCCCTCCACTTT
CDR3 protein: CASSYGQGAVNSPLHF

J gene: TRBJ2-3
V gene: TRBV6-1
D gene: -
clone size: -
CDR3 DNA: TGTGCCAGCAAGAGGGAGCCAGATACGCAGTATTTT
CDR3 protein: CASKREPDTQYF

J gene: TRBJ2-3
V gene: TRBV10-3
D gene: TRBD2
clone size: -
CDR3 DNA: TGTGCCATCAGTGACGGGGGAACTAGCGGGAGGGGGTTCACAGATACGCAGTATTTT
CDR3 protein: CAISDGGTSGRGFTDTQYF

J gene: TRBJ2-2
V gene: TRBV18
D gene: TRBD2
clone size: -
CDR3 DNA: TGTGCCAGCTCACCGCGGGCGGGAGGCCCCGCGGCCGGGGAGCTGTTTTTT
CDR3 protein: CASSPRAGGPAAGELFF

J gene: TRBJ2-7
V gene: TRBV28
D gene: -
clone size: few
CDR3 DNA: TGTGCCAGCAGTTTGTGGGCCCCCTACGAGCAGTACTTC
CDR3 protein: CASSLWAPYEQYF

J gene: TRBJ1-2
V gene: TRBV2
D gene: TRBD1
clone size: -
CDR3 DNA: TGTGCCAGCAGTGGAACAGGGGGCTATGGCTACACCTTC
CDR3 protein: CASSGTGGYGYTF

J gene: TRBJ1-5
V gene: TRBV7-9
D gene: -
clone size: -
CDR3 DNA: TGTGCCAGCAGCCCCAAGGTGGGGCCCCAGCATTTT
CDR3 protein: CASSPKVGPQHF

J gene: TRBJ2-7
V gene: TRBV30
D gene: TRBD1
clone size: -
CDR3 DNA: TGTGCCTGGAGTACCAAGACAGGGGGAGGGTACTTC
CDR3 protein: CAWSTKTGGGYF

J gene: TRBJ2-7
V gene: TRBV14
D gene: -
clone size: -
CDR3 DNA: TGTGCCAGCAGCCACCCGGGGGTCCCCTACGAGCAGTACTTC
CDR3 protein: CASSHPGVPYEQYF

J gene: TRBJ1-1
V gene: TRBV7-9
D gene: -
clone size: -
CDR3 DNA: TGTGCCAGCAGCTCATCAGGGTCGTACACTGAAGCTTTCTTT
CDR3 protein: CASSSSGSYTEAFF

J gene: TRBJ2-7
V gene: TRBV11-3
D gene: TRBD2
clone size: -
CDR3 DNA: TGTGCCAGCACCGAATTGTACCGGACTAGCGGGAGTACCTACGAGCAGTACTTC
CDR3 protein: CASTELYRTSGSTYEQYF

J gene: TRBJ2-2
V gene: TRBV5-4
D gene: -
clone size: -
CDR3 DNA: TGTGCCAGCAGCTCCGGGGGCACCGGGGAGCTGTTTTTT
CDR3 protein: CASSSGGTGELFF

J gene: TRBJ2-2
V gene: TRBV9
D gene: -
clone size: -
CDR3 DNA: TGTGCCAGCAGCGTTAGGACAGCGAACACCGGGGAGCTGTTTTTT
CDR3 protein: CASSVRTANTGELFF

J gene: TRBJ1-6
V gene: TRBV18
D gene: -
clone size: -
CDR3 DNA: TGTGCCAGCTCACGTTACAGGGAAATGAGTTATAATTCACCCCTCCACTTT
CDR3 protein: CASSRYREMSYNSPLHF

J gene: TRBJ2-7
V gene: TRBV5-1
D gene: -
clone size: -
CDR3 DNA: TGCGCCAGCAGCTTTGCAGTGGGCCCCCCCTACGAGCAGTACTTC
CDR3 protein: CASSFAVGPPYEQYF

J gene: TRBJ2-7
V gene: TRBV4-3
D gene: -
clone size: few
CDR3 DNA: TGCGCCAGCAGCCAAGATGTCCGAGCCTACGAGCAGTACTTC
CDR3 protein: CASSQDVRAYEQYF

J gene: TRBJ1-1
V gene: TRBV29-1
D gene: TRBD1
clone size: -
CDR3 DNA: TGCAGCGTTGACCAAGCCGGGACAGTGAACACTGAAGCTTTCTTT
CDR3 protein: CSVDQAGTVNTEAFF

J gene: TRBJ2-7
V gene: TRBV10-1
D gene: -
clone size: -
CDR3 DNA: TGCGCCAGCAGTGAGTACTGGAGGACCTACTCCTACGAGCAGTACTTC
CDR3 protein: CASSEYWRTYSYEQYF

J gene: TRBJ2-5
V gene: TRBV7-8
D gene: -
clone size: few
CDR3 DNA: TGTGCCAGCAGCGTGACTAGGGAGACCCAGTACTTC
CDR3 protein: CASSVTRETQYF

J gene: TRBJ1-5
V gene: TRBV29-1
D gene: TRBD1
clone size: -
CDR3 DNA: TGCAGCGTTGGGGACAGGGGGAGGTCTAATCAGCCCCAGCATTTT
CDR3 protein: CSVGDRGRSNQPQHF

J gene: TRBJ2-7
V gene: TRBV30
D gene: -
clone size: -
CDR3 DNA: TGTGCCTGGGGGGGGCAGTGGGCCTACGAGCAGTACTTC
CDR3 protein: CAWGGQWAYEQYF

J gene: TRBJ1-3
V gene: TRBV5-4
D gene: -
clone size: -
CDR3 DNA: TGTGCCAGCAGCTTGGAGGGCAGGGGAGTTGGAAACACCATATATTTT
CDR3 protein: CASSLEGRGVGNTIYF

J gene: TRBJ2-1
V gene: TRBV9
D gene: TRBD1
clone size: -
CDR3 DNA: TGTGCCAGCAGCGTGACGGGACAGGGGGCCGGGAATGAGCAGTTCTTC
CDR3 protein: CASSVTGQGAGNEQFF

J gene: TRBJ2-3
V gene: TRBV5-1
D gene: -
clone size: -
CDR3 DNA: TGCGCCAGCAGCTTGGAGGGGAATACGCAGTATTTT
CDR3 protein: CASSLEGNTQYF

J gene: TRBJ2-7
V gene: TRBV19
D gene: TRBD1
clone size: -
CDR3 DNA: TGTGCCAGTAGTGGCGCGCGGACAGGGGCCGACGAGCAGTACTTC
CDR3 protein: CASSGARTGADEQYF

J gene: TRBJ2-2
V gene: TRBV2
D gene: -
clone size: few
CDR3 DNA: TGTGCCAGCACCGGGAAGAACACCGGGGAGCTGTTTTTT
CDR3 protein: CASTGKNTGELFF

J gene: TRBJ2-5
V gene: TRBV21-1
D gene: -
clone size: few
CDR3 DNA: TGTGCCAGCAGTAGCAATAAATCGGTCAGGTCTCAAGAGACCCAGTACTTC
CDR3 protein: CASSSNKSVRSQETQYF

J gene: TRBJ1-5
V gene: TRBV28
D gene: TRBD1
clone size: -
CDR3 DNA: TGTGCCAGCAGTTTACCTGGACAGGGAGGGTATCAGCCCCAGCATTTT
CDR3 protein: CASSLPGQGGYQPQHF

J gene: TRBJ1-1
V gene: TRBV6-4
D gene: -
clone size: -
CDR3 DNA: TGTGCCAGCACAGAGGGACGCACTGAAGCTTTCTTT
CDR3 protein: CASTEGRTEAFF

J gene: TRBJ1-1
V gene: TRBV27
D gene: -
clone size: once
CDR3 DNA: TGTGCCAGCACCCCGCAGGGGATTGATACTGAAGCTTTCTTT
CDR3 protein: CASTPQGIDTEAFF

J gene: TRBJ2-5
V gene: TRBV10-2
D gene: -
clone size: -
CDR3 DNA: TGCGCCAGCAAACAGGGAGCCCAAGAGACCCAGTACTTC
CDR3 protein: CASKQGAQETQYF

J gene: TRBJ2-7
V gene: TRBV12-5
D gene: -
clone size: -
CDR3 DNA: TGTGCTAGTGGTTTTGGTGGGCTTTACTACGAGCAGTACTTC
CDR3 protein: CASGFGGLYYEQYF

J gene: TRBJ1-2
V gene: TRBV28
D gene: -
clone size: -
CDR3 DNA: TGTGCCAGCCTGGAAAGCCCTAACTATGGCTACACCTTC
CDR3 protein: CASLESPNYGYTF

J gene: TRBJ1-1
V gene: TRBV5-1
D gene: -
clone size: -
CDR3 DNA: TGCGCCAGCAGCTTGGACGGGCGGGACCTGAACACTGAAGCTTTCTTT
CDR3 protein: CASSLDGRDLNTEAFF

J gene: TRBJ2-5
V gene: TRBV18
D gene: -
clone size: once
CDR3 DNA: TGTGCCAGCTCACCAAAGGATAGCTGGAACGAAGAGACCCAGTACTTC
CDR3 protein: CASSPKDSWNEETQYF